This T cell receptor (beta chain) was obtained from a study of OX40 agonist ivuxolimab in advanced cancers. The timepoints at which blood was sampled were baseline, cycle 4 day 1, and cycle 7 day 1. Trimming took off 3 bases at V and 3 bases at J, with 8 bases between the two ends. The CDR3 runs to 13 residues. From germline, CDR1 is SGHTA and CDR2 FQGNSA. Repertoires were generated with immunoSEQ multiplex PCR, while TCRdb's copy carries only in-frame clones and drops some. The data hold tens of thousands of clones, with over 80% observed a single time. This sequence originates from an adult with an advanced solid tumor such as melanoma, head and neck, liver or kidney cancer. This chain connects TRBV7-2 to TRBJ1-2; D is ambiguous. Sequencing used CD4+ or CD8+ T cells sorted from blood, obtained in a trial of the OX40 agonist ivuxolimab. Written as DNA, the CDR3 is TGTGCCAGCAGCTTGGGTGGGGACTATGGCTACACCTTC. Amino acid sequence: CASSLGGDYGYTF.